Listed below are T cell receptor beta chains from one sample, sequenced in a study of blood T cell repertoires in COVID-19. The repertoire was sequenced with immunoSEQ multiplex PCR; TCRdb's copy has only in-frame clones and lacks some. The sample gives roughly 120,000 clones, over 60% of which show up once; roughly 4.3% is in the top ten. Sequenced input: peripheral blood. Receptor source: a woman aged 80 or over with acute or convalescent COVID-19. The CDR3 runs from the conserved cysteine through the conserved F or W. Fields, in order: CDR3 length, V gene, J gene, D gene, clone size, CDR3 DNA, CDR3 protein. A D gene is named only where the DNA matches it firmly. Clone sizes are given selectively: once, few, many, or a class where the clone is expanded.

len: 13; v_gene: TRBV27; j_gene: TRBJ2-1; d_gene: TRBD1; abundance: NA; CDR3nt: TGTGCCAGCAGTCACAGGGGCGCAGGTGAGCAGTTCTTC; CDR3aa: CASSHRGAGEQFF
len: 15; v_gene: TRBV16; j_gene: TRBJ1-6; d_gene: NA; abundance: NA; CDR3nt: TGTGCCAGCAGCCCTTCTCCGGGAGAGACTTCACCCCTCCACTTT; CDR3aa: CASSPSPGETSPLHF
len: 14; v_gene: TRBV7-2; j_gene: TRBJ2-7; d_gene: NA; abundance: NA; CDR3nt: TGTGCCAGCAGCCGGGACGGGAGTTCCTACGAGCAGTACTTC; CDR3aa: CASSRDGSSYEQYF
len: 16; v_gene: TRBV28; j_gene: TRBJ1-2; d_gene: NA; abundance: NA; CDR3nt: TGTGCCAGCAGTTCGGGGAAACAGGGATTTAACTATGGCTACACCTTC; CDR3aa: CASSSGKQGFNYGYTF
len: 14; v_gene: TRBV19; j_gene: TRBJ1-5; d_gene: TRBD1; abundance: once; CDR3nt: TGTGCCAGTAGTATCAACAGGGGTTATCAGCCCCAGCATTTT; CDR3aa: CASSINRGYQPQHF
len: 14; v_gene: TRBV30; j_gene: TRBJ2-1; d_gene: NA; abundance: NA; CDR3nt: TGTGCCTCTTCCTCCCAGGGGCTCGGGGATGAGCAGTTCTTC; CDR3aa: CASSSQGLGDEQFF
len: 17; v_gene: TRBV30; j_gene: TRBJ1-5; d_gene: TRBD1; abundance: NA; CDR3nt: TGTGCCTGGAGTCTGGACAGGGCCACGATTAGCAATCAGCCCCAGCATTTT; CDR3aa: CAWSLDRATISNQPQHF
len: 14; v_gene: TRBV7-2; j_gene: TRBJ2-7; d_gene: NA; abundance: NA; CDR3nt: TGTGCCAGCAGCTTAGATTATAACTCCTACGAGCAGTACTTC; CDR3aa: CASSLDYNSYEQYF
len: 16; v_gene: TRBV29-1; j_gene: TRBJ1-1; d_gene: TRBD1; abundance: NA; CDR3nt: TGCAGCGTTACAAGGGACAGGGGTTCGGAGGGCACTGAAGCTTTCTTT; CDR3aa: CSVTRDRGSEGTEAFF
len: 14; v_gene: TRBV7-8; j_gene: TRBJ1-1; d_gene: TRBD1; abundance: NA; CDR3nt: TGTGCCAGCAGCCCGGCCGACAGGGGCACTGAAGCTTTCTTT; CDR3aa: CASSPADRGTEAFF
len: 14; v_gene: TRBV18; j_gene: TRBJ1-4; d_gene: NA; abundance: NA; CDR3nt: TGTGCCAGCTCACCAGCAGGGTTCGCTGAAAAACTGTTTTTT; CDR3aa: CASSPAGFAEKLFF
len: 12; v_gene: TRBV10-1; j_gene: TRBJ2-1; d_gene: TRBD2; abundance: NA; CDR3nt: TGCGCCAGCAGTCCTACTAGCGGGGGGGAGTTCTTC; CDR3aa: CASSPTSGGEFF
len: 15; v_gene: TRBV7-2; j_gene: TRBJ1-2; d_gene: TRBD1; abundance: NA; CDR3nt: TGTGCCAGCAGCCTTATGGCAGGGGGCCTCTATGGCTACACCTTC; CDR3aa: CASSLMAGGLYGYTF
len: 14; v_gene: TRBV19; j_gene: TRBJ2-2; d_gene: NA; abundance: NA; CDR3nt: TGTGCCAGTAGTGGGGCGCGGGGCACCGGGGAGCTGTTTTTT; CDR3aa: CASSGARGTGELFF
len: 12; v_gene: TRBV7-2; j_gene: TRBJ2-7; d_gene: NA; abundance: NA; CDR3nt: TGTGCCAGCAGCTTATTAGCCTACGAGCAGTACTTC; CDR3aa: CASSLLAYEQYF
len: 14; v_gene: TRBV2; j_gene: TRBJ2-5; d_gene: NA; abundance: NA; CDR3nt: TGTGCCAGCAGTGAACTGACTAGAGACGAGACCCAGTACTTC; CDR3aa: CASSELTRDETQYF
len: 17; v_gene: TRBV20-1; j_gene: TRBJ1-2; d_gene: TRBD1; abundance: NA; CDR3nt: TGCAGTGCTAGTGCAGGGGGTAACCTCGGTCGTGACTATGGCTACACCTTC; CDR3aa: CSASAGGNLGRDYGYTF
len: 13; v_gene: TRBV6-6; j_gene: TRBJ1-5; d_gene: NA; abundance: NA; CDR3nt: TGTGCCAGCAGTTGGACAGTCAATCAGCCCCAGCATTTT; CDR3aa: CASSWTVNQPQHF
len: 17; v_gene: TRBV23-1; j_gene: TRBJ1-5; d_gene: TRBD1; abundance: NA; CDR3nt: TGCGCCAGCAGTCAATCGGGGTGGGGGACAGATAGTCAGCCCCAGCATTTT; CDR3aa: CASSQSGWGTDSQPQHF
len: 15; v_gene: TRBV7-2; j_gene: TRBJ2-3; d_gene: TRBD2; abundance: NA; CDR3nt: TGTGCCAGCAGCTTGAGCGGGAGTGTCCCAGATACGCAGTATTTT; CDR3aa: CASSLSGSVPDTQYF
len: 13; v_gene: TRBV19; j_gene: TRBJ1-2; d_gene: NA; abundance: NA; CDR3nt: TGTGCCAGTAGTTTGACATTCGACTATGGCTACACCTTC; CDR3aa: CASSLTFDYGYTF
len: 14; v_gene: TRBV2; j_gene: TRBJ1-5; d_gene: TRBD1; abundance: NA; CDR3nt: TGTGCCAGCAGGGGATCGGGTGACAGGGGGCCCCAGCATTTT; CDR3aa: CASRGSGDRGPQHF
len: 16; v_gene: TRBV5-1; j_gene: TRBJ2-5; d_gene: TRBD2; abundance: NA; CDR3nt: TGCGCCAGCAGCTTGTGGGCGGGGGGCTTCCAAGAGACCCAGTACTTC; CDR3aa: CASSLWAGGFQETQYF
len: 15; v_gene: TRBV7-2; j_gene: TRBJ2-7; d_gene: TRBD2; abundance: NA; CDR3nt: TGTGCCAGCAGCTTAGGGGGTACTAGCGAAGGGGAGCAGTACTTC; CDR3aa: CASSLGGTSEGEQYF
len: 14; v_gene: TRBV5-1; j_gene: TRBJ2-1; d_gene: NA; abundance: NA; CDR3nt: TGCGCCAGCAGCTTGGGCCTAGCGAACAATGAGCAGTTCTTC; CDR3aa: CASSLGLANNEQFF
len: 13; v_gene: TRBV9; j_gene: TRBJ1-1; d_gene: NA; abundance: NA; CDR3nt: TGTGCCAGCAGCTTTACAGGGAACACTGAAGCTTTCTTT; CDR3aa: CASSFTGNTEAFF
len: 15; v_gene: TRBV19; j_gene: TRBJ1-2; d_gene: NA; abundance: NA; CDR3nt: TGTGCCAGTAGTCCCCCAAGGCAGCGGATCTATGGCTACACCTTC; CDR3aa: CASSPPRQRIYGYTF
len: 18; v_gene: TRBV4-1; j_gene: TRBJ2-5; d_gene: TRBD2; abundance: once; CDR3nt: TGCGCCAGCAGCCAAGGGACTAGCGGGACAGGGCGATGGGAGACCCAGTACTTC; CDR3aa: CASSQGTSGTGRWETQYF
len: 14; v_gene: TRBV12-5; j_gene: TRBJ2-3; d_gene: TRBD1; abundance: NA; CDR3nt: TGTGCTAGTGGTTCGGGACAGGGACCAGATACGCAGTATTTT; CDR3aa: CASGSGQGPDTQYF
len: 14; v_gene: TRBV7-3; j_gene: TRBJ2-1; d_gene: NA; abundance: NA; CDR3nt: TGTGCCAGCAGCAAGGGACTTACAGACAATGAGCAGTTCTTC; CDR3aa: CASSKGLTDNEQFF
len: 15; v_gene: TRBV3-1/TRBV3-2; j_gene: TRBJ1-6; d_gene: NA; abundance: NA; CDR3nt: TGTGCCAGCAGCCACGAGGGGGGGCGAGGTTCACCCCTCCACTTT; CDR3aa: CASSHEGGRGSPLHF
len: 12; v_gene: TRBV27; j_gene: TRBJ1-2; d_gene: TRBD1; abundance: once; CDR3nt: TGTGCCTCTCGGACAGGGGGTAATGGCTACACCTTC; CDR3aa: CASRTGGNGYTF
len: 17; v_gene: TRBV5-5; j_gene: TRBJ2-7; d_gene: TRBD1; abundance: NA; CDR3nt: TGTGCCAGCAGCTTGGTATTGGGACAGACTTACTCCTACGAGCAGTACTTC; CDR3aa: CASSLVLGQTYSYEQYF
len: 16; v_gene: TRBV5-1; j_gene: TRBJ1-4; d_gene: NA; abundance: NA; CDR3nt: TGCGCCAGCAGCTTGGGGGCCAGGGCGACTAATGAAAAACTGTTTTTT; CDR3aa: CASSLGARATNEKLFF
len: 16; v_gene: TRBV9; j_gene: TRBJ2-1; d_gene: TRBD2; abundance: NA; CDR3nt: TGTGCCAGCAGCGTAGGGACTAGCGGGGTCTACAATGAGCAGTTCTTC; CDR3aa: CASSVGTSGVYNEQFF
len: 15; v_gene: TRBV5-1; j_gene: TRBJ1-2; d_gene: NA; abundance: NA; CDR3nt: TGCGCCAGCAGCCCTGAGGGGACATCGCCCTATGGCTACACCTTC; CDR3aa: CASSPEGTSPYGYTF
len: 14; v_gene: TRBV3-1/TRBV3-2; j_gene: TRBJ1-1; d_gene: NA; abundance: few; CDR3nt: TGTGCCAGCAGCCAACGGGGGGCGGACACTGAAGCTTTCTTT; CDR3aa: CASSQRGADTEAFF
len: 15; v_gene: TRBV7-2; j_gene: TRBJ2-3; d_gene: NA; abundance: NA; CDR3nt: TGTGCCAGCACTCCCGGAAGCGGGAGCACAGATACGCAGTATTTT; CDR3aa: CASTPGSGSTDTQYF
len: 16; v_gene: TRBV19; j_gene: TRBJ2-2; d_gene: TRBD1; abundance: NA; CDR3nt: TGTGCCAGTATAAGGAGGACAGGGGGTTTCACCGGGGAGCTGTTTTTT; CDR3aa: CASIRRTGGFTGELFF
len: 14; v_gene: TRBV19; j_gene: TRBJ2-2; d_gene: NA; abundance: once; CDR3nt: TGTGCCAGTAGTAATACGGGGGATACCGGGGAGCTGTTTTTT; CDR3aa: CASSNTGDTGELFF
len: 11; v_gene: TRBV2; j_gene: TRBJ2-3; d_gene: NA; abundance: NA; CDR3nt: TGTGCCAGCAGTGGGACTTATACGCAGTATTTT; CDR3aa: CASSGTYTQYF
len: 11; v_gene: TRBV5-1; j_gene: TRBJ2-7; d_gene: NA; abundance: NA; CDR3nt: TGCGCCAGCAGGGACATCTACGAGCAGTACTTC; CDR3aa: CASRDIYEQYF
len: 16; v_gene: TRBV4-3; j_gene: TRBJ1-6; d_gene: NA; abundance: NA; CDR3nt: TGCGCCAGCAGCCAAGATGCGCAGACTGCTAATTCACCCCTCCACTTT; CDR3aa: CASSQDAQTANSPLHF
len: 17; v_gene: TRBV9; j_gene: TRBJ2-7; d_gene: TRBD1; abundance: once; CDR3nt: TGTGCCAGCAGCTTAAGCCGAACAGGGGGACGCTCCTACGAGCAGTACTTC; CDR3aa: CASSLSRTGGRSYEQYF
len: 13; v_gene: TRBV19; j_gene: TRBJ1-4; d_gene: TRBD1; abundance: NA; CDR3nt: TGTGCCAGTACGGCGGACAGGGGGGAAAAACTGTTTTTT; CDR3aa: CASTADRGEKLFF
len: 15; v_gene: TRBV5-4; j_gene: TRBJ2-1; d_gene: TRBD1; abundance: NA; CDR3nt: TGTGCCAGCAGCGCCGGGACAGGGGGGTACAATGAGCAGTTCTTC; CDR3aa: CASSAGTGGYNEQFF
len: 13; v_gene: TRBV7-9; j_gene: TRBJ1-1; d_gene: TRBD1; abundance: few; CDR3nt: TGTGCCAGCAGCCAAGAGACAGGGACTGAAGCTTTCTTT; CDR3aa: CASSQETGTEAFF
len: 15; v_gene: TRBV28; j_gene: TRBJ1-1; d_gene: TRBD1; abundance: NA; CDR3nt: TGTGCCAGCAGCCTAGCACGACAGGGCATCACTGAAGCTTTCTTT; CDR3aa: CASSLARQGITEAFF
len: 16; v_gene: TRBV13; j_gene: TRBJ2-3; d_gene: TRBD2; abundance: NA; CDR3nt: TGTGCCAGCAGCAGCGGCCTTACGGGAGGGGGGGATACGCAGTATTTT; CDR3aa: CASSSGLTGGGDTQYF
len: 16; v_gene: TRBV6-5; j_gene: TRBJ2-2; d_gene: NA; abundance: NA; CDR3nt: TGTGCCAGCAGTTACTCAGGCGGGGCTACCACCGGGGAGCTGTTTTTT; CDR3aa: CASSYSGGATTGELFF